One and the same sample provided the 17 T cell receptor beta chains below, sequenced in a study of cytotoxic CD8 clonotypes in ibrutinib-treated CLL. The protocol was immunoSEQ multiplex PCR, while the TCRdb copy is restricted to in-frame clones and leaves out a portion. The profile shows roughly 150,000 clones, 70% to 90% of them singletons. Material: PBMCs, obtained at disease progression, from a patient treated with ibrutinib. These receptors were collected from a human donor with chronic lymphocytic leukemia.

The chain couples TRBV19 to TRBJ2-5; D uncertain. This CDR3 is built from 13 residues. Looked up from germline, CDR1 is LNHDA and CDR2 is SQIVND (reference sequence). V shed 6 bases and J shed 2 bases, with 10 bases lying between them. In DNA, the CDR3 is TGTGCCAGTAGAAATGCCGTACAAGAGACCCAGTACTTC. Protein: CASRNAVQETQYF. The whole variable domain, remainder taken from reference TRBV19 and TRBJ2-5, is DGGITQSPKYLFRKEGQNVTLSCEQNLNHDAMYWYRQDPGQGLRLIYYSQIVNDFQKGDIAEGYSVSREKKESFPLTVTSAQKNPTAFYLCASRNAVQETQYFGPGTRLLVL.

This clone was seen a handful of times. Compared with germline, one end of the junction differs, possibly owing to a read error. The gene calls are TRBV18 and TRBJ1-1, with D perhaps TRBD1 (5 bases). The germline gives CDR1 KGHSH, CDR2 LQKENI. CDR3 size: 13 residues. The CDR3 reads CATSAGRDTEAFF. The CDR3 DNA follows: TGTGCCACCTCAGCAGGGAGAGACACTGAAGCTTTCTTT.

This sequence joins TRBV5-6 and TRBJ1-5; D gene ambiguous. From germline, CDR1 is SGHDT and CDR2 YYEEEE. V was clipped by 0 bases and J by 8 bases, with 12 bases between them. The CDR3 runs 14 residues. CDR3: CASSLGDGLEPQHF. The DNA of the CDR3 is TGTGCCAGCAGCTTGGGGGATGGCTTGGAGCCCCAGCATTTT.

The CDR3 sequence: CASSPGTVNQPQHF. The CDR3 DNA reads TGTGCCAGCAGCCCCGGGACAGTCAATCAGCCCCAGCATTTT. The chain couples TRBV27 to TRBJ1-5, with TRBD1 matching 7 bases. The CDR3 has 14 residues. With V trimmed by 6 bases and J by 3 bases, 5 bases remained unmatched. Germline V gene data show CDR1 as MNHEY and CDR2 as SMNVEV (reference sequence).

J is TRBJ1-1 and V is TRBV10-3, with 7 bases lining up with TRBD1. From germline, CDR1 is ENHRY and CDR2 SYGVKD. With 6 bases clipped from V and 4 bases from J, the junction kept 11 bases outside the gene matches. This CDR3 is 15 amino acids long. The CDR3 here is CAIRETGAASTEAFF. The DNA for the CDR3 is TGTGCCATCAGGGAAACAGGGGCGGCGAGCACTGAAGCTTTCTTT.

CDR3: CASSRYGTDLLGEQFF. CDR3 DNA: TGTGCCAGCAGTCGTTATGGGACGGACCTTTTGGGCGAGCAGTTCTTC. V is TRBV11-3 and J is TRBJ2-1, with D perhaps being TRBD1 or TRBD2 (5 bases each). Trimming took 6 bases from V and 10 from J, leaving 25 bases between them. The germline V gene has CDR1 SGHNT and CDR2 YENEEA. The CDR3 contains 16 residues.

V and J are TRBV19 and TRBJ1-5, with D maybe TRBD1 (5 bases). The CDR3 extends over 12 amino acids. The germline V gene encodes CDR1 LNHDA and CDR2 SQIVND (reference sequence). The V end was cut by 5 bases, the J end by 7 bases, with 9 bases between. DNA of the CDR3: TGTGCCAGTAGTTGGGGGGAACAGCCCCAGCATTTT. Translating gives CASSWGEQPQHF.

This clone was seen only a few times. This chain links TRBV28 with TRBJ1-3; TRBD1 aligns across 9 bases. V was pared by 2 bases and J by 16 bases, with 6 bases of the junction left unmatched. Germline CDR1 MDHEN, CDR2 SYDVKM. The CDR3 loop spans 12 amino acids. As DNA, the CDR3 is TGTGCCAGCAGTTTAGGTCACGGACAGGGGTATTTT. This sequence encodes CASSLGHGQGYF.

The chain combines TRBV14 with TRBJ1-1; D not certain. Germline V lookup: CDR1 SGHDN, CDR2 FVKESK. This CDR3 contains 16 residues. Between the trimmed V and J ends, which lost 5 bases and 1 base, there was a span of 17 bases. For the CDR3, the DNA is TGTGCCAGCAGCTTTACCCCCCCCTTGAAGAACACTGAAGCTTTCTTT. Protein product: CASSFTPPLKNTEAFF. Filled out from reference TRBV14 and TRBJ1-1, the complete variable domain reads EAGVTQFPSHSVIEKGQTVTLRCDPISGHDNLYWYRRVMGKEIKFLLHFVKESKQDESGMPNNRFLAERTGGTYSTLKVQPAELEDSGVYFCASSFTPPLKNTEAFFGQGTRLTVV.

The chain couples TRBV19 to TRBJ2-2; 7 nucleotides line up with TRBD2. Germline-derived CDR1 and CDR2 are LNHDA and SQIVND (reference sequence). The V and J ends lost 8 bases and 1 base, in that order; junction bases with no gene match: 4. The CDR3 spans 14 residues. CDR3 in amino acids: CASQSGVNTGELFF. The CDR3 region has the DNA TGTGCCAGTCAAAGCGGGGTGAACACCGGGGAGCTGTTTTTT.

The chain carries TRBV5-1 and TRBJ2-7, with 7 bases that match TRBD2. Per the germline V gene, CDR1 is SGHRS and CDR2 is YFSETQ. The CDR3 spans 14 residues. V lost 3 bases to trimming and J lost 7 bases; unmatched junction nucleotides: 10. The CDR3: CASSSGPTSLEQYF. DNA for the CDR3: TGCGCCAGCAGCTCCGGGCCGACTAGCTTGGAGCAGTACTTC. Looking up the rest from reference TRBV5-1 and TRBJ2-7 gives the full variable domain: KAGVTQTPRYLIKTRGQQVTLSCSPISGHRSVSWYQQTPGQGLQFLFEYFSETQRNKGNFPGRFSGRQFSNSRSEMNVSTLELGDSALYLCASSSGPTSLEQYFGPGTRLTVT.

As to this clone: One junction end disagrees with the germline gene, perhaps due to a read error. This sequence joins TRBV28 and TRBJ2-7, with D possibly matching TRBD1 (6 bases). In germline, CDR1 is MDHEN, CDR2 SYDVKM. The CDR3 length is 11 residues. CDR3 coding DNA: TGTGCCAGCAGGCACAGGGAGAGCGTGAACTTC. This translates into CASRHRESVNF. The full variable domain, with the rest looked up from reference TRBV28 and TRBJ2-7, is DVKVTQSSRYLVKRTGEKVFLECVQDMDHENMFWYRQDPGLGLRLIYFSYDVKMKEKGDIPEGYSVSREKKERFSLILESASTNQTSMYLCASRHRESVNFGPGTRLTVT.

The chain links TRBV5-1 to TRBJ2-1; TRBD2 aligns across 7 bases. The V gene's germline CDR1 is SGHRS and CDR2 YFSETQ. The CDR3 extends over 14 amino acids. The junction had 4 bases not matched to a gene; V was cut back by 1 base and J by 6 bases. Here the CDR3 reads CASSLQRDFNEQFF. The CDR3 DNA reads TGCGCCAGCAGCTTGCAGCGGGACTTCAATGAGCAGTTCTTC.

With regard to this clone: Within the sample, other DNA sequences also encode this same CDR3. This chain links TRBV19 with TRBJ1-5; D call uncertain. The CDR3 sequence is 15 residues long. Deletions cut 3 bases from V and 4 bases from J, with 13 bases between. Germline CDR1 and CDR2: LNHDA and SQIVND (reference sequence). The CDR3 loop is CASSIDPRGNQPQHF. The CDR3 nucleotides are TGTGCCAGTAGTATCGACCCCCGAGGAAATCAGCCCCAGCATTTT.

The chain recombines TRBV28 with TRBJ2-5; 7 nucleotides agree with TRBD1. This CDR3 comprises 17 residues. CDR1 is MDHEN and CDR2 is SYDVKM in the germline V gene. Trimming cost V 3 bases and J 4 bases; bases outside gene matches: 14. The CDR3 coding sequence is TGTGCCAGCAGTTTTCGCTCGACAGGGTCAATGGGAGAGACCCAGTACTTC. It yields the protein CASSFRSTGSMGETQYF.

This sequence joins TRBV5-1 and TRBJ2-6; D may be TRBD1 or TRBD2 (5 bases each). V shed 4 bases and J shed 2 bases, with 13 bases lying between them. Per germline, CDR1 SGHRS and CDR2 YFSETQ. The CDR3 spans 16 residues. The CDR3 DNA sequence: TGCGCCAGCAGCGCCTGGGTGGGACCTGGGGCCAACGTCCTGACTTTC. Protein product: CASSAWVGPGANVLTF.

In DNA form, the CDR3 reads TGTGCCAGTAGTATGCATATTGGCAGGGCGTTAGCGAATGAGCAGTTCTTC. Translated: CASSMHIGRALANEQFF. V usage is TRBV19 and J usage is TRBJ2-1; D tentatively fits TRBD1 or TRBD2 (5 bases each). Looked up from germline, CDR1 is LNHDA and CDR2 is SQIVND (reference sequence). Trimming left V 3 bases short and J 7 bases short, with 22 bases between. This CDR3 is built from 17 residues. The full variable domain, completed using reference TRBV19 and TRBJ2-1, is DGGITQSPKYLFRKEGQNVTLSCEQNLNHDAMYWYRQDPGQGLRLIYYSQIVNDFQKGDIAEGYSVSREKKESFPLTVTSAQKNPTAFYLCASSMHIGRALANEQFFGPGTRLTVL.